The sample holds one count of the clone carrying this TCR beta chain. The sample is drawn from a study of blood T cell repertoires in COVID-19. Study summary: PBMCs, B-cell-depleted T cells, or T cells were the source of the cDNA or gDNA that made up the material.

Using immunoSEQ multiplex PCR, the repertoire was profiled, and TCRdb retains in-frame clones only, with some absent. The profile shows roughly 57,000 clones, 80% to 85% of them singletons. The CDR3 is 13 residues long. The germline CDR1 and CDR2 sequences are LGHDT and YNNKEL (reference sequence). Trimming left V 1 base short and J 5 bases short, with 5 bases between. Recruited during active infection, patients (from Seattle) were subsequently followed longitudinally. The clonotype comes from a young man with COVID-19, enrolled during active disease. V and J are TRBV3-1 (or the pseudogene TRBV3-2) and TRBJ2-2; D remains ambiguous. Material for sequencing was peripheral blood. CDR3 coding DNA: TGTGCCAGCAGCCAAGGGGCTACCGGGGAGCTGTTTTTT. Its protein product is CASSQGATGELFF.